The sequence of this TCR beta chain was determined in a study of T cell repertoires in cytomegalovirus infection. The V gene's germline CDR1 is MNHEY and CDR2 SMNVEV (reference sequence). This CDR3 region has 13 residues. Trimming left V 0 bases short and J 0 bases short, with 3 bases between. Only a few counts were recorded for this clonotype. One entry per CDR3 protein, called by TCRdb with MiXCR from the reads. The table has roughly 250,000 distinct CDR3 sequences, under 25% seen once. Sequences were obtained from CD8+ T cells from PBMCs. The chain employs TRBV27 and TRBJ2-7; D remains ambiguous. This clonotype was sampled from a human donor in good health (CMV status not recorded). Some clones in this sample may be carry-over from other donors' samples. CDR3 residues: CASSLSYSYEQYF. The CDR3 nucleotides read TGTGCCAGCAGTTTATCGTACTCCTACGAGCAGTACTTC.